This T cell receptor beta chain comes out of a study of shared clonotypes between healthy human individuals. Profiling relied on immunoSEQ multiplex PCR, and the TCRdb table lists in-frame clones only, not all of them. The repertoire holds some 2,500,000 clones, with 93% as singletons. The material sequenced was naive CD4+ T cells from PBMCs. The subset: CD45RA+ positively selected. The sequence was obtained from a man aged 18-30 years in good health. Some clones in this sample may be carry-over from other donors' samples.

CDR3 residues: CASGLEPSGTQYF. The CDR3, as DNA: TGTGCTAGTGGTTTGGAACCTTCGGGGACCCAGTACTTC. The chain has TRBV12-5 and TRBJ2-5, with no clear D. The CDR3 is 13 residues long. Germline CDR1 and CDR2: LGHNT and FRNRAP. Trimming stripped 1 base from V and 7 bases from J, with 10 bases between.